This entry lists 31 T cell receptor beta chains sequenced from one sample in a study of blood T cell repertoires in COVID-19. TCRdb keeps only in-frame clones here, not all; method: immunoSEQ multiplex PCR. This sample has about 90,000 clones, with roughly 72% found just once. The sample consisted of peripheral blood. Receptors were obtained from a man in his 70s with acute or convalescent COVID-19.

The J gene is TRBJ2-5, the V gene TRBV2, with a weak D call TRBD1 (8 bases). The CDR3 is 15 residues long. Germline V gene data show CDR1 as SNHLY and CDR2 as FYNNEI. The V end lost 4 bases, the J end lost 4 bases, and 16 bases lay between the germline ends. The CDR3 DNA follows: TGTGCCAGCAGTGGATACAGGGGGGGAGTAGAGACCCAGTACTTC. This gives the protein CASSGYRGGVETQYF.

The DNA for the CDR3 is TGTGCCAGCAGACTTTTGGACAGGGCGGGTGGCTACACCTTC. Translation gives CASRLLDRAGGYTF. V is TRBV27 and J is TRBJ1-2; 8 positions match TRBD1. Germline CDR1 MNHEY, CDR2 SMNVEV (reference sequence). The CDR3 contains 14 residues. The ends lost 6 bases at V and 7 bases at J; junction bases unmatched: 10.

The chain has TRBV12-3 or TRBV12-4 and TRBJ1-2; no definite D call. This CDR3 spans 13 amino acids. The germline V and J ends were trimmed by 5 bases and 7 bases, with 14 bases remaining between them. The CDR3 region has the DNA TGTGCCAGCAGTCAGGACCCGGGGAGTGGCTACACCTTC. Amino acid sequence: CASSQDPGSGYTF.

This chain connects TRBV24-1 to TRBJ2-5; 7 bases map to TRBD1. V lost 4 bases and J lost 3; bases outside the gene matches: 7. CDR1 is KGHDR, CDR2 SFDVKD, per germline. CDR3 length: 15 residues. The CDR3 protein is CATSETGSPEETQYF. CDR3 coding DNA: TGTGCCACCAGTGAGACAGGGTCGCCTGAAGAGACCCAGTACTTC.

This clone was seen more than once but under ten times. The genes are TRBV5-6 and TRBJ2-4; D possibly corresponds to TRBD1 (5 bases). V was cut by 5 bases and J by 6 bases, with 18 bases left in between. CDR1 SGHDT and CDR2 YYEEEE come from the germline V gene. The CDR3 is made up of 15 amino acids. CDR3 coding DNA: TGTGCCAGCAGTCCATTCAGGGATTACTCAAACATTCAGTACTTC. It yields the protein CASSPFRDYSNIQYF.

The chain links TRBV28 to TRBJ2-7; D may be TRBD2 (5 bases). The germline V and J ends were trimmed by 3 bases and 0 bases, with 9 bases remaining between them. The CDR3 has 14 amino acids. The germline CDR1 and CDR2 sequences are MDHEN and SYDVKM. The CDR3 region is CASSFKDSSYEQYF. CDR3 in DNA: TGTGCCAGCAGTTTCAAGGACTCCTCCTACGAGCAGTACTTC.

The CDR3 region has the DNA TGTGCCAGCAGTTCCAGGACTAGCGGGTTCGAGACCCAGTACTTC. This translates into CASSSRTSGFETQYF. The chain uses TRBV28 and TRBJ2-5; TRBD2 matches at 11 bases. The trim removed 4 bases at V and 5 bases at J, leaving 6 bases unmatched. In germline, CDR1 is MDHEN, CDR2 SYDVKM. The CDR3 loop spans 15 amino acids.

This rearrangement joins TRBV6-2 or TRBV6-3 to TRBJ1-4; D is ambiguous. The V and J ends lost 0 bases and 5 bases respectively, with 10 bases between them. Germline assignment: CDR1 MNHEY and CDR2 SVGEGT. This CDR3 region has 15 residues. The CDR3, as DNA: TGTGCCAGCAGTTACTCGCGATGGGCGAATGAAAAACTGTTTTTT. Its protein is CASSYSRWANEKLFF.

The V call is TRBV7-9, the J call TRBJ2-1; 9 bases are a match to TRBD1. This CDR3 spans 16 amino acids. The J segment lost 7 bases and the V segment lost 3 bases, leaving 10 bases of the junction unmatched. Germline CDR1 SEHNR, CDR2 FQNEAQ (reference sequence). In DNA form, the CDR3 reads TGTGCCAGCAGCTTTCCCAGGACAGGGGCCGAGAATGAGCAGTTCTTC. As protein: CASSFPRTGAENEQFF.

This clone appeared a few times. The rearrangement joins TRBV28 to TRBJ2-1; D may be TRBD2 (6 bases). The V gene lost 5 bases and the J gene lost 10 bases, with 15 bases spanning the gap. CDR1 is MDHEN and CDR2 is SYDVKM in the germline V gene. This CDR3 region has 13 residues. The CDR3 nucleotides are TGTGCCAGCAGTCACCGACTAGGGAGAGAGCAGTTCTTC. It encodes CASSHRLGREQFF.

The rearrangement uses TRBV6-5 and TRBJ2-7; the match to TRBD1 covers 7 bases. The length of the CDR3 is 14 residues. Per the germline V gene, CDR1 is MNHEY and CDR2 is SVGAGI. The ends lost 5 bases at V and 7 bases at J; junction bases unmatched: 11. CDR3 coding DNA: TGTGCCAGCAGTCGACAGGGTGATGGAAGGGAGCAGTACGTC. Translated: CASSRQGDGREQYV.

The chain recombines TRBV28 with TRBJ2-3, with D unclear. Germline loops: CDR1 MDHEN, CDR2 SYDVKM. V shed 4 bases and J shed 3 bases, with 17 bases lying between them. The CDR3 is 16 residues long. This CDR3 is CASSSLTLRGTDTQYF. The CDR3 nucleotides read TGTGCCAGCAGTTCCTTGACCCTACGCGGTACAGATACGCAGTATTTT.

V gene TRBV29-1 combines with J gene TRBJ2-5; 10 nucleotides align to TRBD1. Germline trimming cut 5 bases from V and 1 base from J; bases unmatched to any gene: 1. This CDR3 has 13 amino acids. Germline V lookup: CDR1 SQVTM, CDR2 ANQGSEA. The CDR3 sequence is CSVRQGAQETQYF. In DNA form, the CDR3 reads TGCAGCGTTCGACAGGGGGCCCAAGAGACCCAGTACTTC.

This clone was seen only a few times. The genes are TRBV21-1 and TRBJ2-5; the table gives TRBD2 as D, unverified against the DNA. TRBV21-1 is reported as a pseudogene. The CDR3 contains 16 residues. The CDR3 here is CASSTSGRAFWETQYF. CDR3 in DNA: TGTGCCAGCAGCACTAGCGGGAGGGCCTTCTGGGAGACCCAGTACTTC.

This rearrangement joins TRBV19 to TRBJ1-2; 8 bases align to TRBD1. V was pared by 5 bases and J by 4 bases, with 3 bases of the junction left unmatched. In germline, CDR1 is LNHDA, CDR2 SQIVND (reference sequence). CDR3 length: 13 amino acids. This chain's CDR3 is CASSPGQGYGYTF. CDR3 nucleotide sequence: TGTGCCAGTAGTCCAGGACAGGGCTATGGCTACACCTTC.

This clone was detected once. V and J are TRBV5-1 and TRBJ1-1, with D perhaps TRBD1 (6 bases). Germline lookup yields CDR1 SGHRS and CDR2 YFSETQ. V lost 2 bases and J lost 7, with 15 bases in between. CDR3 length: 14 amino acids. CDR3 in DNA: TGCGCCAGCAGCTTACGGGGGGCTTTAAGTGAAGCTTTCTTT. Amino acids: CASSLRGALSEAFF.

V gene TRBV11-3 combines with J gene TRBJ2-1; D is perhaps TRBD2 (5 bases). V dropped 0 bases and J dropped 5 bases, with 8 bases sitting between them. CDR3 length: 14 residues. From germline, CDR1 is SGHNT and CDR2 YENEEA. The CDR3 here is CASSLDGLNNEQFF. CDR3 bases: TGTGCCAGCAGCTTAGATGGACTTAACAATGAGCAGTTCTTC.

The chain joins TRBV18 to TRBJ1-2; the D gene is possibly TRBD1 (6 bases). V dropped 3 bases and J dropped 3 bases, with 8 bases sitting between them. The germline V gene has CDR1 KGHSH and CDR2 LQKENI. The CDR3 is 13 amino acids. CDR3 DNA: TGTGCCAGCTCACCGAACAGGGACTATGGCTACACCTTC. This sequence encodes CASSPNRDYGYTF. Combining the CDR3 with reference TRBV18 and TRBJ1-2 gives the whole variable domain NAGVMQNPRHLVRRRGQEARLRCSPMKGHSHVYWYRQLPEEGLKFMVYLQKENIIDESGMPKERFSAEFPKEGPSILRIQQVVRGDSAAYFCASSPNRDYGYTFGSGTRLTVV.

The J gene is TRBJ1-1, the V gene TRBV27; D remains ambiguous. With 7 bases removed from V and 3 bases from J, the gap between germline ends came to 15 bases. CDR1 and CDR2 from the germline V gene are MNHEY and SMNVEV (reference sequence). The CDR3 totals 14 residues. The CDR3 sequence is CASKTVGIDTEAFF. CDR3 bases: TGTGCCAGCAAAACAGTAGGAATCGACACTGAAGCTTTCTTT.

The CDR3 bases are TGTGCCAGCAGCTTGGGACTAGCGGGAACCCTAGCCAAAAACATTCAGTACTTC. Its translation is CASSLGLAGTLAKNIQYF. The chain is built from TRBV7-8 and TRBJ2-4, with 13 positions matching TRBD2. Per germline, CDR1 SGHVS and CDR2 FQNEAQ. There are 18 residues in the CDR3. V shed 3 bases, J shed 0 bases, and the junction held 5 bases outside the gene matches.

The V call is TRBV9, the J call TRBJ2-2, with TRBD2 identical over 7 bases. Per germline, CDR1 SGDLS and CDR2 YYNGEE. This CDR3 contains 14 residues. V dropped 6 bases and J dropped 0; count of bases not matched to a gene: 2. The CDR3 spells CASTGGSNTGELFF. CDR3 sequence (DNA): TGTGCCAGCACCGGGGGGTCGAACACCGGGGAGCTGTTTTTT. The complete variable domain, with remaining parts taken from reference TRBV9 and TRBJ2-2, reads DSGVTQTPKHLITATGQRVTLRCSPRSGDLSVYWYQQSLDQGLQFLIQYYNGEERAKGNILERFSAQQFPDLHSELNLSSLELGDSALYFCASTGGSNTGELFFGEGSRLTVL.

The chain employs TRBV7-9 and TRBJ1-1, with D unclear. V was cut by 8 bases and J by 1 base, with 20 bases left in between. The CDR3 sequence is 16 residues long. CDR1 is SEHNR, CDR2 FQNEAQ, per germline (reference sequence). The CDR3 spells CASRPRDKGKNTEAFF. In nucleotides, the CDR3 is TGTGCCAGCCGGCCTCGGGATAAGGGTAAGAACACTGAAGCTTTCTTT. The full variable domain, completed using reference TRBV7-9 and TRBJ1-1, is DTGVSQNPRHKITKRGQNVTFRCDPISEHNRLYWYRQTLGQGPEFLTYFQNEAQLEKSRLLSDRFSAERPKGSFSTLEIQRTEQGDSAMYLCASRPRDKGKNTEAFFGQGTRLTVV.

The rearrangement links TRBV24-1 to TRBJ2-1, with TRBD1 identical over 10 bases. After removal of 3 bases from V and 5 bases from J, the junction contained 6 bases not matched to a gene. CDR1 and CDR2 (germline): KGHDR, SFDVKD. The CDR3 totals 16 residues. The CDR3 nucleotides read TGTGCCACCAGTGATACCCCCGGGACAGGGGACAATGAGCAGTTCTTC. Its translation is CATSDTPGTGDNEQFF.

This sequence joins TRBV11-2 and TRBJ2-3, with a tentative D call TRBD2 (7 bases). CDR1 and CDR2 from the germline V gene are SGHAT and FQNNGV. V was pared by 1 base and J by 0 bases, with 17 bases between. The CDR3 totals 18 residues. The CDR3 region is CASSLAPFRGASTDTQYF. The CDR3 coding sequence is TGTGCCAGCAGCTTAGCGCCCTTCCGGGGGGCTAGCACAGATACGCAGTATTTT.

The CDR3 reads CASSQLGSWQETQYF. CDR3 nucleotide sequence: TGTGCCAGCAGCCAACTCGGGTCATGGCAAGAGACCCAGTACTTC. The chain has TRBV7-6 and TRBJ2-5; D gene uncertain. There are 15 residues in the CDR3. In germline, CDR1 is SGHVS, CDR2 FNYEAQ. Trimming shortened V by 5 bases and J by 2 bases, and 15 bases separated the two germline ends.

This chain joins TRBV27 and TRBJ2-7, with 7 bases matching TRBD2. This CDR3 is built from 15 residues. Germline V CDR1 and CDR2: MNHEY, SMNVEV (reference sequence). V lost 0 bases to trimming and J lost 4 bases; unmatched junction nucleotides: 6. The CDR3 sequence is CASSLSGEGVYEQYF. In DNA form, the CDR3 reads TGTGCCAGCAGTTTATCGGGGGAGGGCGTTTACGAGCAGTACTTC.

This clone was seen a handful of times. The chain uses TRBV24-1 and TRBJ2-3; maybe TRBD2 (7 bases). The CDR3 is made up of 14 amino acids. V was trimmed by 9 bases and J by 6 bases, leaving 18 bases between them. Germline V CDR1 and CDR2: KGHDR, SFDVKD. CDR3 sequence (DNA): TGTGCCACCGACATGGGGGGGGCGAAGGATACGCAGTATTTT. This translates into CATDMGGAKDTQYF.

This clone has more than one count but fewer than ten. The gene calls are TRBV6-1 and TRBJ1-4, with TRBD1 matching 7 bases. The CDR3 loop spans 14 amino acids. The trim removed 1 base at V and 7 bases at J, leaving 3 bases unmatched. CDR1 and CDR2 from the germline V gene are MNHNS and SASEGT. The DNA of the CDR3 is TGTGCCAGCAGTGAAGGAGGGACAGCTGAAAAACTGTTTTTT. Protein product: CASSEGGTAEKLFF.

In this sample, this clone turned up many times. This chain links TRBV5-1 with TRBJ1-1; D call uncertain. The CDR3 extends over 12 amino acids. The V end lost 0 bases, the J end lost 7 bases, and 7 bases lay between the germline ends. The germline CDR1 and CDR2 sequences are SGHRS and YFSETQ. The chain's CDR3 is CASSLGRGEAFF. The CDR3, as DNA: TGCGCCAGCAGCTTGGGCCGGGGTGAAGCTTTCTTT.

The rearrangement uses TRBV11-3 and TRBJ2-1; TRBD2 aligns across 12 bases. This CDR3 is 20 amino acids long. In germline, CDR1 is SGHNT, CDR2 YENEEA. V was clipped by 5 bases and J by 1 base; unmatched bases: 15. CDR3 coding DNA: TGTGCCAGCAGCCACGGACTAGCGGGACCCTCGCACCTTTCCTACAATGAGCAGTTCTTC. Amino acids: CASSHGLAGPSHLSYNEQFF.

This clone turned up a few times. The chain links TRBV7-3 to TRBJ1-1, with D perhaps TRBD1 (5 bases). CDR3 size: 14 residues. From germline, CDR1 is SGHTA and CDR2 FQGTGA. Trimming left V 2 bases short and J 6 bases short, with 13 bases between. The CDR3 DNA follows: TGTGCCAGCAGCTTAGGCCGGGGGACCGCTGAAGCTTTCTTT. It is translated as CASSLGRGTAEAFF.